This entry lists 20 T cell receptor beta chains sequenced from one sample in a study of blood T cell repertoires in COVID-19. Repertoires were generated with immunoSEQ multiplex PCR, while TCRdb's copy carries only in-frame clones and drops some. The sample has 200,000 to 300,000 clones, about 91% seen once; the top ten hold roughly 1.2%. Sequences were obtained from PBMCs or T cells enriched from blood (not recorded which). These receptors originate from a woman aged 40 to 50 with acute COVID-19.

The chain uses TRBV9 and TRBJ1-5; a weak D match, TRBD1 (6 bases). Germline CDR1 reads SGDLS; CDR2 reads YYNGEE. This CDR3 region has 15 residues. With 2 bases removed from V and 9 bases from J, the gap between germline ends came to 18 bases. CDR3 in amino acids: CASSVSPDRETPQHF. CDR3 sequence (DNA): TGTGCCAGCAGCGTCTCTCCGGACAGAGAGACGCCCCAGCATTTT.

The chain carries TRBV6-1 and TRBJ2-3, with 12 bases that match TRBD2. The V and J ends lost 4 bases and 1 base, in that order; junction bases with no gene match: 6. This CDR3 region has 17 residues. The germline V gene has CDR1 MNHNS and CDR2 SASEGT. The CDR3 DNA follows: TGTGCCAGCAGTGTGTTGACTAGCGGGAGCGGCACAGATACGCAGTATTTT. Amino acid sequence: CASSVLTSGSGTDTQYF.

The chain carries TRBV6-5 and TRBJ2-1; maybe TRBD2 (5 bases). The CDR3 totals 15 residues. V was trimmed by 2 bases and J by 3 bases, leaving 11 bases between them. In germline, CDR1 is MNHEY, CDR2 SVGAGI. CDR3 coding DNA: TGTGCCAGCAGTTACCAGATGGCGGGCTACAATGAGCAGTTCTTC. As protein: CASSYQMAGYNEQFF.

This clone has a handful of counts. J is TRBJ2-7 and V is TRBV5-1, with D maybe TRBD2 (5 bases). Trimming pared 6 bases from V and 3 bases from J, leaving 16 bases between. The germline CDR1 and CDR2 sequences are SGHRS and YFSETQ. This CDR3 has 14 residues. For the CDR3, the DNA is TGCGCCAGCACGGTTCTAGGAGGTTTCTACGAGCAGTACTTC. This sequence encodes CASTVLGGFYEQYF.

The J gene is TRBJ1-2, the V gene TRBV11-2; D gene unclear. The germline V gene encodes CDR1 SGHAT and CDR2 FQNNGV. This CDR3 is built from 14 residues. V lost 3 bases and J lost 2, with 10 bases in between. CDR3 sequence reads: CASSFQALNYGYTF. The CDR3 DNA sequence: TGTGCCAGCAGCTTCCAGGCTCTGAACTATGGCTACACCTTC.

This clone has only a few counts. The J gene is TRBJ1-1, the V gene TRBV11-3; possibly TRBD1 for D (5 bases). CDR1 is SGHNT and CDR2 is YENEEA in the germline V gene. V lost 3 bases and J lost 2, with 7 bases in between. The CDR3 contains 13 residues. In DNA form, the CDR3 reads TGTGCCAGCAGCTTCGACAGAAACACTGAAGCTTTCTTT. Protein product: CASSFDRNTEAFF.

This clone occurred a few times. This CDR3 is CASNEGTNQPQHF. CDR3 DNA: TGTGCCAGCAACGAGGGAACCAATCAGCCCCAGCATTTT. This chain links TRBV28 with TRBJ1-5; D call uncertain. Germline V gives CDR1 MDHEN, CDR2 SYDVKM. V was clipped by 7 bases and J by 3 bases, with 10 bases between them. This CDR3 comprises 13 residues.

This rearrangement joins TRBV11-3 to TRBJ2-1; 8 bases fit TRBD2. The V gene end was trimmed by 6 bases and the J gene end by 4 bases; junction bases not matched to a gene: 8. The CDR3 is 15 amino acids. Germline V lookup: CDR1 SGHNT, CDR2 YENEEA. The CDR3 DNA is TGTGCCAGCAGGAGGTCCGGGAGGGCGTACAATGAGCAGTTCTTC. Translation: CASRRSGRAYNEQFF. Supplemented by reference TRBV11-3 and TRBJ2-1, the full variable domain reads EAGVVQSPRYKIIEKKQPVAFWCNPISGHNTLYWYLQNLGQGPELLIRYENEEAVDDSQLPKDRFSAERLKGVDSTLKIQPAELGDSAVYLCASRRSGRAYNEQFFGPGTRLTVL.

The CDR3: CASNSAEVPGQGGEQFF. CDR3 DNA sequence: TGTGCCAGCAACTCCGCAGAGGTCCCGGGACAGGGGGGTGAGCAGTTCTTC. The chain uses TRBV9 and TRBJ2-1, with 11 bases aligning to TRBD1. The trim removed 6 bases at V and 9 bases at J, leaving 17 bases unmatched. This CDR3 is built from 17 residues. Germline-derived CDR1 and CDR2 are SGDLS and YYNGEE.

This clone was observed once. V gene TRBV5-4 combines with J gene TRBJ2-1; D not resolved. The length of the CDR3 is 15 residues. Looked up from germline, CDR1 is SGHNT and CDR2 is YYREEE (reference sequence). V shed 0 bases and J shed 0 bases, with 7 bases lying between them. DNA for the CDR3: TGTGCCAGCAGCTTGGGGCGGTACTCCTACAATGAGCAGTTCTTC. Translated, it gives CASSLGRYSYNEQFF.

The chain employs TRBV10-1 and TRBJ1-1, with TRBD1 identical over 8 bases. This CDR3 comprises 16 residues. V dropped 4 bases and J dropped 5; count of bases not matched to a gene: 12. Germline CDR1 reads WNHNN; CDR2 reads SYGVQD (reference sequence). CDR3 sequence: CASSAPSQGARTEAFF. CDR3 nucleotides: TGCGCCAGCAGTGCCCCCTCCCAGGGGGCGCGGACTGAAGCTTTCTTT.

The chain combines TRBV10-2 with TRBJ2-5; D is uncertain. Germline assignment: CDR1 WSHSY and CDR2 SAAADI. The CDR3 contains 12 residues. The ends were cut back, 2 bases at V and 2 bases at J, with 3 bases in the middle. CDR3 amino acids: CASSEQQETQYF. The CDR3 nucleotides read TGCGCCAGCAGTGAGCAGCAAGAGACCCAGTACTTC.

The genes are TRBV7-2 and TRBJ1-1, with 7 bases matching TRBD1. Germline assignment: CDR1 SGHTA and CDR2 FQGNSA. The V gene end was trimmed by 5 bases and the J gene end by 2 bases; junction bases not matched to a gene: 8. This CDR3 is built from 15 residues. The CDR3 here is CASSERGHRNTEAFF. In DNA form, the CDR3 reads TGTGCCAGCAGCGAAAGGGGGCACCGCAACACTGAAGCTTTCTTT.

CDR3 in DNA: TGTGCCAGCAGCCCGACTTGGTATGGCTACACCTTC. It codes for CASSPTWYGYTF. The V gene is TRBV7-8, the J gene TRBJ1-2; D unresolved. The CDR3 covers 12 residues. The germline CDR1 and CDR2 sequences are SGHVS and FQNEAQ. V lost 5 bases and J 5 bases, leaving 9 bases between the germline ends.

This chain links TRBV7-9 with TRBJ1-2; possibly TRBD1 for D (5 bases). V lost 8 bases, J lost 10 bases, and 20 bases lay in between. Germline CDR1 reads SEHNR; CDR2 reads FQNEAQ (reference sequence). CDR3 length: 13 amino acids. CDR3 region: CASPLSGTGFYTF. The DNA of the CDR3 is TGTGCCAGCCCCCTGAGCGGGACGGGTTTCTACACCTTC.

The V call is TRBV9, the J call TRBJ2-5; D is unclear. The CDR3 is 13 residues long. CDR1 is SGDLS and CDR2 is YYNGEE in the germline V gene. V shed 3 bases and J shed 1 base, with 7 bases lying between them. In DNA, the CDR3 is TGTGCCAGCAGCGCAAGCCTCCAAGAGACCCAGTACTTC. It translates to CASSASLQETQYF. Full variable domain (rest looked up from reference TRBV9 and TRBJ2-5): DSGVTQTPKHLITATGQRVTLRCSPRSGDLSVYWYQQSLDQGLQFLIQYYNGEERAKGNILERFSAQQFPDLHSELNLSSLELGDSALYFCASSASLQETQYFGPGTRLLVL.

This chain uses TRBV11-2 with TRBJ2-7, with 10 bases that match TRBD1. The CDR3 runs to 15 residues. The germline gives CDR1 SGHAT, CDR2 FQNNGV. V was clipped by 1 base and J by 2 bases; unmatched bases: 2. As DNA, the CDR3 is TGTGCCAGCAGCTTAGCAGGACAGGGGGCCTACGAGCAGTACGTC. Protein sequence: CASSLAGQGAYEQYV.

J is TRBJ2-3 and V is TRBV19, with TRBD2 matching 7 bases. V was clipped by 8 bases and J by 4 bases; unmatched bases: 6. CDR3 length: 13 residues. Germline loops: CDR1 LNHDA, CDR2 SQIVND (reference sequence). This chain's CDR3 is CASWGGAADTQYF. The CDR3 nucleotides read TGTGCCAGTTGGGGAGGGGCGGCAGATACGCAGTATTTT. Variable domain in full (rest from reference TRBV19 and TRBJ2-3): DGGITQSPKYLFRKEGQNVTLSCEQNLNHDAMYWYRQDPGQGLRLIYYSQIVNDFQKGDIAEGYSVSREKKESFPLTVTSAQKNPTAFYLCASWGGAADTQYFGPGTRLTVL.

V and J are TRBV5-8 and TRBJ1-1; 9 bases are a match to TRBD1. Germline CDR1 is SGHTS and CDR2 is YDEGEE. Trimming removed 0 bases from V and 5 bases from J; junction bases left unmatched: 5. The CDR3 extends over 15 amino acids. The CDR3 DNA is TGTGCCAGCAGCTTGGAGGGACAGGGATGGACTGAAGCTTTCTTT. Translated: CASSLEGQGWTEAFF.

The chain combines TRBV6-5 with TRBJ2-2; 11 nucleotides agree with TRBD1. Trimming cost V 4 bases and J 1 base; bases outside gene matches: 2. CDR1 MNHEY and CDR2 SVGAGI come from the germline V gene. The CDR3 runs 16 residues. The DNA for the CDR3 is TGTGCCAGCAGTTTAGGGACAGGGGGGAACACCGGGGAGCTGTTTTTT. Translation: CASSLGTGGNTGELFF.